Listed here are 26 T cell receptor beta chains from one sample, sequenced in a study of T cells in Graves' hyperthyroidism and ophthalmopathy. There were TCR beta CDR3 regions amplified from RNA transcripts. A set of HTBI primers served as the primers for a first-round RT-PCR of the TCR CDR3. MiXCR, applied by TCRdb to the multiplex PCR reads, yields one record per CDR3 protein. The table lists over 500,000 distinct CDR3 sequences, around 16% of them singletons. The sequencing input was blood. The receptor set was obtained from a woman aged 25-40 years with Graves' ophthalmopathy.

This clonotype was observed a handful of times. V usage is TRBV6-9 and J usage is TRBJ1-2; D remains unclear. This CDR3 contains 15 residues. Trimming took 3 bases from V and 0 from J, leaving 11 bases between them. Germline V gene lookup returns CDR1 MNHGY and CDR2 SVAAGI. For the CDR3, the DNA is TGTGCCAGCAGTTACGATGGATACGCTAACTATGGCTACACCTTC. It translates to CASSYDGYANYGYTF.

This clonotype was seen repeatedly, ten times or more. The chain carries TRBV6-1 and TRBJ2-3; 11 bases are shared with TRBD2. The CDR3 totals 16 residues. Germline trimming cut 10 bases from V and 2 bases from J; bases unmatched to any gene: 11. Germline values: CDR1 MNHNS, CDR2 SASEGT. This CDR3 is CATKFLAGGPTDTQYF. CDR3 nucleotides: TGTGCCACCAAGTTCTTAGCGGGAGGGCCCACAGATACGCAGTATTTT.

This chain uses TRBV14 with TRBJ2-1; 8 bases are shared with TRBD2. CDR3 length: 16 residues. Germline CDR1 SGHDN, CDR2 FVKESK. Germline trimming cut 3 bases from V and 7 bases from J; bases unmatched to any gene: 11. In DNA form, the CDR3 reads TGTGCCAGCAGCCACTTCGGGAGGGCCTTAGGGAATGAGCAGTTCTTC. This gives the protein CASSHFGRALGNEQFF.

With respect to this clonotype: One base away lies a much larger clone, so this may be a sequencing read error. The chain employs TRBV2 and TRBJ2-3; TRBD2 matches 9 bases. From germline, CDR1 is SNHLY and CDR2 FYNNEI. The CDR3 runs 15 residues. The V segment lost 1 base and the J segment 3 bases; nucleotides outside the gene matches: 2. The CDR3 is CASSEDLAGTDTQYF. In nucleotides, the CDR3 is TGTGCCAGCAGTGAAGATCTAGCGGGAACAGATACGCAGTATTTT. Supplemented by reference TRBV2 and TRBJ2-3, the full variable domain reads EPEVTQTPSHQVTQMGQEVILRCVPISNHLYFYWYRQILGQKVEFLVSFYNNEISEKSEIFDDQFSVERPDGSNFTLKIRSTKLEDSAMYFCASSEDLAGTDTQYFGPGTRLTVL.

This clonotype was seen repeatedly, ten times or more. V usage is TRBV6-2 or TRBV6-3 and J usage is TRBJ2-7; 8 nucleotides align to TRBD1. Trimming removed 5 bases from V and 7 bases from J; junction bases left unmatched: 13. This CDR3 is built from 15 residues. CDR1 and CDR2 from the germline V gene are MNHEY and SVGEGT. The CDR3, as DNA: TGTGCCAGCAGTCACGCACAGGGGGACGAAGAGGAGCAGTACTTC. It yields the protein CASSHAQGDEEEQYF.

This clonotype appeared many times. The chain employs TRBV6-1 and TRBJ1-1, with D tentatively TRBD1 (5 bases). The CDR3 extends over 14 amino acids. Germline V lookup: CDR1 MNHNS, CDR2 SASEGT. The germline V and J ends were trimmed by 6 bases and 5 bases, with 16 bases remaining between them. CDR3 nucleotides: TGTGCCAGCAGCGGGCGGGGGATCGGAACTGAAGCTTTCTTT. Residues: CASSGRGIGTEAFF.

This clonotype was counted at least ten times. The chain is built from TRBV7-2 and TRBJ2-2; D ambiguous. The CDR3 is made up of 15 amino acids. V was trimmed by 2 bases and J by 2 bases, leaving 9 bases between them. The germline V gene has CDR1 SGHTA and CDR2 FQGNSA. CDR3 protein: CASSLYSLNTGELFF. CDR3 coding DNA: TGTGCCAGCAGCTTATACTCCCTAAACACCGGGGAGCTGTTTTTT.

This clonotype was counted at least ten times. The chain couples TRBV7-2 to TRBJ2-3; 10 nucleotides align to TRBD2. Trimming removed 5 bases from V and 5 bases from J; junction bases left unmatched: 4. CDR3 length: 14 amino acids. CDR1 and CDR2 (germline): SGHTA, FQGNSA. The CDR3 DNA sequence: TGTGCCAGCAGCCAAGCGGGAGGGAGAGATACGCAGTATTTT. Translation gives CASSQAGGRDTQYF.

This clonotype was recorded many times. The CDR3: CSGDSSGTEAFF. CDR3 coding DNA: TGCAGCGGGGACAGCAGCGGCACTGAAGCTTTCTTT. V and J are TRBV29-1 and TRBJ1-1; the match to TRBD1 covers 7 bases. Unmatched junction bases numbered 6, after V lost 7 bases and J lost 4 bases. CDR3 length equals 12 residues. Per the germline V gene, CDR1 is SQVTM and CDR2 is ANQGSEA. The full variable domain, in which reference TRBV29-1 and TRBJ1-1 provide the parts outside the CDR3, is SAVISQKPSRDICQRGTSLTIQCQVDSQVTMMFWYRQQPGQSLTLIATANQGSEATYESGFVIDKFPISRPNLTFSTLTVSNMSPEDSSIYLCSGDSSGTEAFFGQGTRLTVV.

This clonotype has a count of ten or more. The J gene is TRBJ2-7, the V gene TRBV29-1; 8 bases map to TRBD1. With V trimmed by 4 bases and J by 2 bases, 4 bases remained unmatched. There are 13 residues in the CDR3. CDR1 SQVTM and CDR2 ANQGSEA come from the germline V gene. DNA of the CDR3: TGCAGCGTTGGGACAGGGAATACCTACGAGCAGTACTTC. It codes for CSVGTGNTYEQYF.

The V gene is TRBV5-8, the J gene TRBJ2-2, with D possibly being TRBD1 (6 bases). CDR1 is SGHTS, CDR2 YDEGEE, per germline. The CDR3 length is 16 residues. Trimming removed 2 bases from V and 3 bases from J, with 14 bases in between. Here the CDR3 DNA reads TGTGCCAGCAGCTTAACAGGGTCGGAATACACCGGGGAGCTGTTTTTT. It yields the protein CASSLTGSEYTGELFF.

This clonotype occurred many times. The chain employs TRBV28 and TRBJ2-7, with D possibly called TRBD1 or TRBD2 (5 bases each). Trimming stripped 11 bases from V and 2 bases from J, with 19 bases between. The CDR3 has 14 residues. Germline values: CDR1 MDHEN, CDR2 SYDVKM. Here the CDR3 reads CAAIRGGTAYEQYF. The CDR3 DNA is TGTGCCGCTATTCGTGGGGGAACAGCCTACGAGCAGTACTTC.

The table lists this clonotype with many counts. The chain uses TRBV2 and TRBJ2-5; D could derive from TRBD1 or TRBD2 (6 bases each). The germline V gene has CDR1 SNHLY and CDR2 FYNNEI. There are 15 residues in the CDR3. The ends were cut back, 1 base at V and 7 bases at J, with 16 bases in the middle. The CDR3 coding sequence is TGTGCCAGCAGTGAAGGGGACGGGGGCGGCGGGACCCAGTACTTC. It translates to CASSEGDGGGGTQYF.

This clonotype has at least ten counts. This CDR3 is CASSLNTAGTGNSPLHF. The DNA for the CDR3 is TGTGCCAGCAGTTTAAACACCGCCGGGACAGGGAACTCACCCCTCCACTTT. This chain joins TRBV28 and TRBJ1-6, with 9 nucleotides matching TRBD1. CDR1 MDHEN and CDR2 SYDVKM come from the germline V gene. With 2 bases clipped from V and 10 bases from J, the junction kept 12 bases outside the gene matches. The CDR3 covers 17 residues. Full variable domain (remainder filled in from reference TRBV28 and TRBJ1-6): DVKVTQSSRYLVKRTGEKVFLECVQDMDHENMFWYRQDPGLGLRLIYFSYDVKMKEKGDIPEGYSVSREKKERFSLILESASTNQTSMYLCASSLNTAGTGNSPLHFGNGTRLTVT.

This clonotype was seen only a few times. The V and J genes are TRBV27 and TRBJ2-3, with 10 positions matching TRBD2. The ends lost 5 bases at V and 7 bases at J; junction bases unmatched: 12. CDR1 is MNHEY and CDR2 is SMNVEV in the germline V gene (reference sequence). This CDR3 is 16 amino acids long. CDR3 region: CASSLVAGGISYTQYF. The CDR3 DNA sequence: TGTGCCAGCAGTCTCGTAGCGGGGGGCATTAGTTATACGCAGTATTTT.

Details on this clonotype: This may stem from a read error, because a much larger clone lies one nucleotide away. V and J are TRBV20-1 and TRBJ2-1; TRBD2 aligns across 7 bases. The CDR3 contains 15 residues. The J segment lost 9 bases and the V segment lost 1 base, leaving 12 bases of the junction unmatched. CDR1 and CDR2 (germline): DFQATT, SNEGSKA (reference sequence). The CDR3, as DNA: TGCAGTGCTAGAGTTGTCGGGGGGAGTGTGGGTGAGCAGTTCTTC. Protein sequence: CSARVVGGSVGEQFF.

The rearrangement uses TRBV4-2 and TRBJ2-1; D is ambiguous. The ends were cut back, 0 bases at V and 2 bases at J, with 11 bases in the middle. Germline loops: CDR1 LGHNA, CDR2 YNFKEQ. There are 16 residues in the CDR3. The chain's CDR3 is CASSQDPSATYNEQFF. CDR3 DNA sequence: TGTGCCAGCAGCCAAGATCCGAGTGCCACCTACAATGAGCAGTTCTTC.

This clonotype was observed many times. The genes are TRBV12-3 or TRBV12-4 and TRBJ1-2; 7 positions agree with TRBD1. After removal of 6 bases from V and 8 bases from J, the junction contained 6 bases not matched to a gene. This CDR3 has 12 amino acids. CDR3 nucleotides: TGTGCCAGCAGGGGAGGGGGCGGCGGCTACACCTTC. Protein product: CASRGGGGGYTF.

The chain joins TRBV5-1 to TRBJ1-1, with D possibly TRBD1 on 5 matching bases. The CDR3 has 13 residues. CDR1 SGHRS and CDR2 YFSETQ come from the germline V gene. With 3 bases removed from V and 6 bases from J, the gap between germline ends came to 12 bases. The CDR3 loop is CASSSGVGAEAFF. For the CDR3, the DNA is TGCGCCAGCAGCTCGGGGGTAGGGGCTGAAGCTTTCTTT.

This clonotype was detected ten times or more. The chain couples TRBV2 to TRBJ1-5; D is unclear. This CDR3 spans 14 amino acids. V was shortened by 3 bases and J by 2 bases, with 8 bases between the two germline ends. Germline V gene data show CDR1 as SNHLY and CDR2 as FYNNEI. In DNA form, the CDR3 reads TGTGCCAGCAGTGAGGGTGGACGCAATCAGCCCCAGCATTTT. Protein product: CASSEGGRNQPQHF.

The chain uses TRBV6-1 and TRBJ1-5; maybe TRBD1 (5 bases). The CDR3 is 15 residues long. Germline V gene sequence: CDR1 MNHNS, CDR2 SASEGT. The V end was cut by 7 bases, the J end by 5 bases, with 18 bases between. The CDR3 coding sequence is TGTGCCAGCATTGCCGCCAGGGAGAAGCATCAGCCCCAGCATTTT. It specifies CASIAAREKHQPQHF.

The chain employs TRBV12-3 or TRBV12-4 and TRBJ2-5, with 12 bases that match TRBD2. The CDR3 length is 18 residues. V was clipped by 1 base and J by 3 bases; unmatched bases: 9. The CDR3 protein is CASSLGPLAGGMEETQYF. The CDR3 DNA sequence: TGTGCCAGCAGTTTAGGCCCCCTAGCGGGAGGGATGGAAGAGACCCAGTACTTC.

There are a few counts of this clonotype. This chain connects TRBV4-3 to TRBJ2-2; perhaps TRBD2 as D (5 bases). The length of the CDR3 is 14 residues. The germline V and J ends were trimmed by 3 bases and 6 bases, with 11 bases remaining between them. Germline loops: CDR1 LGHNA, CDR2 YSLEER. The CDR3 here is CASSQGWRAGELFF. The CDR3 DNA reads as TGCGCCAGCAGCCAGGGGTGGCGGGCCGGGGAGCTGTTTTTT.

This clonotype appeared many times. The chain combines TRBV2 with TRBJ1-1; D possibly corresponds to TRBD1 (5 bases). V lost 6 bases to trimming and J lost 0 bases, with 17 bases between them. The length of the CDR3 is 16 residues. Germline V gene sequence: CDR1 SNHLY, CDR2 FYNNEI. DNA of the CDR3: TGTGCCAGCAGCGAAAACGGGGGTTGGGTGAACACTGAAGCTTTCTTT. Amino acid sequence: CASSENGGWVNTEAFF.

In its sample, this clonotype was seen many times. The chain links TRBV2 to TRBJ1-1; perhaps TRBD1 as D (5 bases). The CDR3 consists of 15 residues. Germline CDR1 SNHLY, CDR2 FYNNEI. V was cut by 1 base and J by 3 bases, with 12 bases left in between. The CDR3 here is CASSEEGRTDTEAFF. Written as DNA, the CDR3 is TGTGCCAGCAGTGAAGAGGGACGGACGGACACTGAAGCTTTCTTT.

The genes are TRBV19 and TRBJ2-5; TRBD1 aligns across 8 bases. The CDR3 totals 14 residues. The V and J ends lost 6 bases and 2 bases, in that order; junction bases with no gene match: 5. CDR1 is LNHDA and CDR2 is SQIVND in the germline V gene (reference sequence). CDR3 protein: CASSLYRGQETQYF. The CDR3 coding sequence is TGTGCCAGTAGCCTTTACAGGGGGCAAGAGACCCAGTACTTC.